This T cell receptor (beta chain) was recorded in a study of type 1 and type 2 diabetes patients. Overall study context: Magnetic bead positive selection isolated CD4+ or CD8+ T cells from PBMCs. General observations from the study: A median of one highly-expanded CD4+ clone, covering 3.9% of reads, occurred in type 2 diabetes.

The PCR template was genomic DNA. The TCR beta CDR3 region was amplified using 30 forward and 13 reverse primers. TCRdb used MiXCR to reprocess the multiplex PCR reads, holding one entry per CDR3 protein. The sample includes fewer than 300,000 distinct CDR3 sequences, around 47% seen only once; the top ten take about an eighth. The sample holds a few counts of this clonotype. Its antigen is not known. The CDR3 runs 15 residues. Germline trimming cut 2 bases from V and 5 bases from J; bases unmatched to any gene: 2. Germline CDR1 is ENHRY and CDR2 is SYGVKD. Roughly 10 milliliters of peripheral blood were collected from each participant.

This TCR came from a man between 18 and 29 years old with type 2 diabetes. Sequencing was done on a sample of peripheral blood mononuclear cells (PBMCs). The gene calls are TRBV10-3 and TRBJ2-1, with 11 positions matching TRBD2. The CDR3 nucleotides are TGTGCCATCAGTGAGGCGACTAGCGGGGACAATGAGCAGTTCTTC. Its protein is CAISEATSGDNEQFF.